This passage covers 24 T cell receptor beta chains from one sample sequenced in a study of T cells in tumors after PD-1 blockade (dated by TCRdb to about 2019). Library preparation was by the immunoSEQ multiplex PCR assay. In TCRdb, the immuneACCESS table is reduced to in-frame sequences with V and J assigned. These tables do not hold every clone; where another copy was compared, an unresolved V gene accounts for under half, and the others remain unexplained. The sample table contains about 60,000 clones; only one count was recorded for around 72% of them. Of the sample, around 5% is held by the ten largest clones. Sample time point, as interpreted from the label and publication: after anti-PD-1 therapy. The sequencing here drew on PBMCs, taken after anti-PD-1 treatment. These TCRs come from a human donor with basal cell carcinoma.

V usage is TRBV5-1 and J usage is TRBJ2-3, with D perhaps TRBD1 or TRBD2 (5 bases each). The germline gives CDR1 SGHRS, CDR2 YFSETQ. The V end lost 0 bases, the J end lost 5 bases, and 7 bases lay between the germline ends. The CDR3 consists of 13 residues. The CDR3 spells CASSLGGVDTQYF. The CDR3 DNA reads TGCGCCAGCAGCTTGGGAGGGGTAGATACGCAGTATTTT.

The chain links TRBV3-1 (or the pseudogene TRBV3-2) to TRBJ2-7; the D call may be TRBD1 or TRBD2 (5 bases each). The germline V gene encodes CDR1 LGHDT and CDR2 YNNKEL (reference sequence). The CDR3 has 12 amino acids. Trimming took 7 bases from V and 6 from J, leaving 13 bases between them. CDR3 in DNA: TGTGCCAGCACGGGACCACAGGCCGAGCAGTACTTC. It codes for CASTGPQAEQYF.

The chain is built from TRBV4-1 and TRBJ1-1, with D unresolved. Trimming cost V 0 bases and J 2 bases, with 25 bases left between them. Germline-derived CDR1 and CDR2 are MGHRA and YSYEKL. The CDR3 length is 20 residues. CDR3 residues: CASSQDSTAPETRRNTEAFF. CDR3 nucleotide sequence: TGCGCCAGCAGCCAAGACTCTACAGCCCCTGAGACCCGCCGTAACACTGAAGCTTTCTTT.

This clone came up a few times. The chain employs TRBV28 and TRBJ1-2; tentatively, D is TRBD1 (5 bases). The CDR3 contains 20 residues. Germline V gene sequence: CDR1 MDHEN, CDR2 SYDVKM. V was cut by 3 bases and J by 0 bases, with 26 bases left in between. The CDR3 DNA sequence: TGTGCCAGCAGTTTTTTTACAGGCCTTCCAGCGCCTTTAACTAACTATGGCTACACCTTC. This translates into CASSFFTGLPAPLTNYGYTF.

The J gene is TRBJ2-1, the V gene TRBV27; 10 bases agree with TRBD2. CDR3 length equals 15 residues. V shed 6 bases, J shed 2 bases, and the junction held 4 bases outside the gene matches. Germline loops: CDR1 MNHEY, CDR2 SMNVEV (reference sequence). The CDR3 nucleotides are TGTGCCAGCAGCGTACTAGCGGGGACCTACAATGAGCAGTTCTTC. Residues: CASSVLAGTYNEQFF.

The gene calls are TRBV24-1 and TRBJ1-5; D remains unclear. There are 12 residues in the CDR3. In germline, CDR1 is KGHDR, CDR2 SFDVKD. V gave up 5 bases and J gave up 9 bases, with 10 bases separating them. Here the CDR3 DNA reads TGTGCCACCAGTGCTTCAAGCGGGCCCCAGCATTTT. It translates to CATSASSGPQHF.

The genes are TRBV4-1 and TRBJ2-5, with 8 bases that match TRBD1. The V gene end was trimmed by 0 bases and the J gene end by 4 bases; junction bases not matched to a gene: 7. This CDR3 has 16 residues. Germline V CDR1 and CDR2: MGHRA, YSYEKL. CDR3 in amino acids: CASSQDRDRILETQYF. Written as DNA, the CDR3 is TGCGCCAGCAGCCAAGATCGGGACAGGATACTAGAGACCCAGTACTTC.

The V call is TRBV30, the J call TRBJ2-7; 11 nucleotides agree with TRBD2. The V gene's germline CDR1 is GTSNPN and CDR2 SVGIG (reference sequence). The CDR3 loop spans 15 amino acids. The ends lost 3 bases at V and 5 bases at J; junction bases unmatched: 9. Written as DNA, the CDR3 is TGTGCCTGGAGGCCCTTTAGCGGGGGGGCTCACGAGCAGTACTTC. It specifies CAWRPFSGGAHEQYF.

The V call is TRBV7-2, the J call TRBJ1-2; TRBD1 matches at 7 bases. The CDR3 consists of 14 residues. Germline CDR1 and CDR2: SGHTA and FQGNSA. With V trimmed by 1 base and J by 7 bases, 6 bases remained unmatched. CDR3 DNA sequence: TGTGCCAGCAGCTTAGGACAGGGAGAGGGTGGCTACACCTTC. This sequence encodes CASSLGQGEGGYTF.

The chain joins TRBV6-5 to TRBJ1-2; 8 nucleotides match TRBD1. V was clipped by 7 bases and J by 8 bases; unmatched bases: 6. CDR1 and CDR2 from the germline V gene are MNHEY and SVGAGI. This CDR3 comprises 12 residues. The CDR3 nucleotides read TGTGCCAGCACCGACAGGGGACAAGGCTACACCTTC. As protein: CASTDRGQGYTF.

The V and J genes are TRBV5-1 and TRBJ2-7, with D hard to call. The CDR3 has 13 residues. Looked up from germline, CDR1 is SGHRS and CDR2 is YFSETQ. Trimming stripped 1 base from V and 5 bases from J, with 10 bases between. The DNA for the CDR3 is TGCGCCAGCAGCTTGTCAGATTTCAACGAGCAGTACTTC. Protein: CASSLSDFNEQYF. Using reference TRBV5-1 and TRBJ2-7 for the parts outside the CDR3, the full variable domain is KAGVTQTPRYLIKTRGQQVTLSCSPISGHRSVSWYQQTPGQGLQFLFEYFSETQRNKGNFPGRFSGRQFSNSRSEMNVSTLELGDSALYLCASSLSDFNEQYFGPGTRLTVT.

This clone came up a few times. The CDR3 sequence is CASSLSRDMTEAFF. CDR3 in DNA: TGTGCCAGCAGTTTATCTAGAGACATGACTGAAGCTTTCTTT. The chain joins TRBV28 to TRBJ1-1, with unresolved D. Germline V gene lookup returns CDR1 MDHEN and CDR2 SYDVKM. This CDR3 comprises 14 residues. Trimming stripped 1 base from V and 5 bases from J, with 11 bases between.

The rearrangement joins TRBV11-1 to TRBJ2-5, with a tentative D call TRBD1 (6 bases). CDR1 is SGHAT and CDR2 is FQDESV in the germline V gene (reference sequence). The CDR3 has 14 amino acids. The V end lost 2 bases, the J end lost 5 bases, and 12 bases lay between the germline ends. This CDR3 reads CASSLFGGWETQYF. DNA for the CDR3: TGTGCCAGCAGCTTATTTGGGGGCTGGGAGACCCAGTACTTC.

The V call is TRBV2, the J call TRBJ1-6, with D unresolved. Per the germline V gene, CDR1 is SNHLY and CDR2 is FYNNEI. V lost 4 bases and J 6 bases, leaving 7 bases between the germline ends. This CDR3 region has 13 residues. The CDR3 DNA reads TGTGCCAGCAGTGGGCAGCTTAATTCACCCCTCCACTTT. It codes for CASSGQLNSPLHF.

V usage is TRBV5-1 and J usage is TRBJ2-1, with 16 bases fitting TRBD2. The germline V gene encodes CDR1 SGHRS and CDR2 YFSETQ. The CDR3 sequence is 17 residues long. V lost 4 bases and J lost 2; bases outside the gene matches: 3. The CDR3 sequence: CASSDGTSGGAYNEQFF. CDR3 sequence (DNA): TGCGCCAGCAGCGACGGGACTAGCGGGGGGGCCTACAATGAGCAGTTCTTC. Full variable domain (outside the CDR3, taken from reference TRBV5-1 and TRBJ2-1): KAGVTQTPRYLIKTRGQQVTLSCSPISGHRSVSWYQQTPGQGLQFLFEYFSETQRNKGNFPGRFSGRQFSNSRSEMNVSTLELGDSALYLCASSDGTSGGAYNEQFFGPGTRLTVL.

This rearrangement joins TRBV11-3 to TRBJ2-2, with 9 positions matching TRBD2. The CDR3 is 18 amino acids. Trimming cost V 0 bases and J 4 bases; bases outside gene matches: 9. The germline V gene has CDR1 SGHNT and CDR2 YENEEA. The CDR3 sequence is CASSLDGVAGASTGELFF. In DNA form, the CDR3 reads TGTGCCAGCAGCTTAGATGGAGTAGCGGGGGCTAGCACCGGGGAGCTGTTTTTT.

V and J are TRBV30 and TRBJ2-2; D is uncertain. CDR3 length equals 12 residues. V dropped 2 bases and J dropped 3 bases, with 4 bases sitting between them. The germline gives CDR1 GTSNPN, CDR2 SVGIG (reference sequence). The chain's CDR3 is CAWSPYTGELFF. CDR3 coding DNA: TGTGCCTGGAGTCCCTACACCGGGGAGCTGTTTTTT.

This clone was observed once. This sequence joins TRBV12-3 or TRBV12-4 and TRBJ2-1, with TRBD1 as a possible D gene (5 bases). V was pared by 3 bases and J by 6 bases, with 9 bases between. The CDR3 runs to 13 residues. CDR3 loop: CASSFQGANEQFF. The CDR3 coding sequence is TGTGCCAGCAGTTTCCAAGGGGCCAATGAGCAGTTCTTC.

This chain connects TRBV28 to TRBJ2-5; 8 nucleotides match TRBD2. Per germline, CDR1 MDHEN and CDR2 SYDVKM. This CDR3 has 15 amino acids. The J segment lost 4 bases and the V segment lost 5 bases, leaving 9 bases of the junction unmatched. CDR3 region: CASSTSAGGRETQYF. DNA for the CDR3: TGTGCCAGCAGTACCTCGGCGGGGGGCCGAGAGACCCAGTACTTC.

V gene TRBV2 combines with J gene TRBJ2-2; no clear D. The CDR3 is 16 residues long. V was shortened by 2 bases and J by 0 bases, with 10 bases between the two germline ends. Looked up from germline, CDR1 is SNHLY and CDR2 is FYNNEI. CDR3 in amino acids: CASSERAGANTGELFF. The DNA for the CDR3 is TGTGCCAGCAGTGAAAGGGCAGGCGCGAACACCGGGGAGCTGTTTTTT.

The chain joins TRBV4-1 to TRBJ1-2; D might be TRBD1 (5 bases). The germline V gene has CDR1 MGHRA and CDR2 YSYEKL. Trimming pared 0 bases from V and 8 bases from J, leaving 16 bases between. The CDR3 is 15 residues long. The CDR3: CASSQDRQGRWGYTF. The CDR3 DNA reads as TGCGCCAGCAGCCAAGATAGGCAGGGCCGTTGGGGCTACACCTTC.

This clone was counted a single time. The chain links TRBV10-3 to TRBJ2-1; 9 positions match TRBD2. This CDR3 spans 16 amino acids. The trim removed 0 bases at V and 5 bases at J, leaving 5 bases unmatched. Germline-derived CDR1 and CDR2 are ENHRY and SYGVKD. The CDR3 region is CAISESMAGGHNEQFF. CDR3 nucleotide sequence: TGTGCCATCAGTGAGTCGATGGCGGGGGGGCACAATGAGCAGTTCTTC.

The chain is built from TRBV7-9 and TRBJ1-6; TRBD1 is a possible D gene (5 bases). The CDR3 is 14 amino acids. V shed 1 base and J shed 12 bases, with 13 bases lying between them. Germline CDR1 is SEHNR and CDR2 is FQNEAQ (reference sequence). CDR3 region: CASSLVSGFGPLHF. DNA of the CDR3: TGTGCCAGCAGCTTAGTTTCAGGGTTTGGACCCCTCCACTTT.

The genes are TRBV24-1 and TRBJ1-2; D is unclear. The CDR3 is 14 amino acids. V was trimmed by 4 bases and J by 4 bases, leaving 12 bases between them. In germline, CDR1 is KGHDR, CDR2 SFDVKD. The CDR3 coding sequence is TGTGCCACCAGTGACCCCCTGACCGCCTATGGCTACACCTTC. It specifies CATSDPLTAYGYTF.